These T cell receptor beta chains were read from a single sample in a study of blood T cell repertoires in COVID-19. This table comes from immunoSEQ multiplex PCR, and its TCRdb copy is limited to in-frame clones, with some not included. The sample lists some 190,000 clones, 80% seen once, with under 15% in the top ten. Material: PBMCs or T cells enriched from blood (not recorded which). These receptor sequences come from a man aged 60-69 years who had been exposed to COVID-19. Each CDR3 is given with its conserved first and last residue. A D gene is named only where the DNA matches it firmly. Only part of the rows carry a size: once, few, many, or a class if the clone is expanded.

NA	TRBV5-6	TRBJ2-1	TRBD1	CASSSPGTGDSYNEQFF	TGTGCCAGCAGCTCCCCCGGGACAGGGGACTCCTACAATGAGCAGTTCTTC
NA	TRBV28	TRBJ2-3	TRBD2	CASSQSGSGADTQYF	TGTGCCAGCAGTCAGAGCGGGAGTGGGGCAGATACGCAGTATTTT
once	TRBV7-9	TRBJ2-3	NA	CASSLALRGTDTQYF	TGTGCCAGCAGCTTAGCTCTCAGAGGGACAGATACGCAGTATTTT
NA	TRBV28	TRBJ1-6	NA	CASSPGTTVSSPLHF	TGTGCCAGCAGCCCTGGGACAACTGTGAGTTCACCCCTCCACTTT
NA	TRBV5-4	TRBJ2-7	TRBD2	CASSAPGLAGPYEQYF	TGTGCCAGCAGCGCACCGGGACTAGCGGGCCCCTACGAGCAGTACTTC
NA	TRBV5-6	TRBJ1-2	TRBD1	CASSVRTGGRANYGYTF	TGTGCCAGCAGCGTACGGACAGGGGGCAGGGCTAACTATGGCTACACCTTC
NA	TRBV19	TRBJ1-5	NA	CASSITRQHQPQHF	TGTGCCAGTAGTATAACTCGACAGCATCAGCCCCAGCATTTT
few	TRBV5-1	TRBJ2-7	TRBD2	CASSLEAGAHYEQYF	TGCGCCAGCAGCTTGGAGGCGGGAGCGCACTACGAGCAGTACTTC
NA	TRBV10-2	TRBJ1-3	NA	CASSLAGAGNTIYF	TGCGCCAGCAGTCTTGCAGGGGCTGGAAACACCATATATTTT
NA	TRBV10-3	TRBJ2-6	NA	CAISGQVTGANVLTF	TGTGCCATCAGTGGACAGGTGACGGGGGCCAACGTCCTGACTTTC
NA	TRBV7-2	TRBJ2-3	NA	CASSLPVKAGVGDTQYF	TGTGCCAGCAGCTTACCCGTGAAGGCAGGGGTAGGAGATACGCAGTATTTT
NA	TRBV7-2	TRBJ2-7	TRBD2	CASSPGLATHF	TGTGCCAGCAGCCCCGGACTAGCGACGCACTTC
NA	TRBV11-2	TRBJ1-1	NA	CASRLKMGRENTEAFF	TGTGCCAGCAGATTAAAAATGGGGCGGGAGAACACTGAAGCTTTCTTT
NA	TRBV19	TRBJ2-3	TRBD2	CAATRGESPTDTQYF	TGTGCAGCTACACGGGGGGAGTCTCCCACAGATACGCAGTATTTT
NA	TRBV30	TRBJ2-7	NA	CAWSVHVGGVGYEQYF	TGTGCCTGGAGTGTACATGTTGGGGGCGTCGGCTACGAGCAGTACTTC
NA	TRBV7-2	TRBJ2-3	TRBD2	CASSLQAGGNSDTQYF	TGTGCCAGCAGCTTACAGGCGGGGGGGAACTCAGATACGCAGTATTTT
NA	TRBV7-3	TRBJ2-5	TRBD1	CASSMRPPGQGRRETQYF	TGTGCCAGCAGCATGCGCCCACCTGGACAGGGTAGAAGAGAGACCCAGTACTTC
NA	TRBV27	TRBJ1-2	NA	CASSFLGLGSGYTF	TGTGCCAGCAGTTTTTTGGGGCTGGGTAGTGGCTACACCTTC
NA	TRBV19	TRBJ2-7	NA	CASSSYRDNSYEQYF	TGTGCCAGCTCCTCGTACCGGGACAATTCCTACGAGCAGTACTTC
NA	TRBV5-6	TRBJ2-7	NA	CASSLVPIGEQYF	TGTGCCAGCAGCTTGGTTCCTATTGGCGAGCAGTACTTC
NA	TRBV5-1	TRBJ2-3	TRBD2	CASSPRTSGRGDTQYF	TGCGCCAGCAGCCCTCGGACTAGCGGGAGAGGAGATACGCAGTATTTT
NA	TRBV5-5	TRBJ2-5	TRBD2	CASSTLAGGQETQYF	TGTGCCAGCAGCACCCTAGCGGGAGGGCAGGAGACCCAGTACTTC
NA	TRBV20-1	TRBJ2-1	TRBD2	CSASRGRAPNEQFF	TGCAGTGCTAGTCGGGGGAGGGCCCCCAATGAGCAGTTCTTC
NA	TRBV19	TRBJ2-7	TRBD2	CASSIDGASGSRYEQYF	TGTGCCAGTAGTATAGATGGGGCTAGCGGGAGCAGATACGAGCAGTACTTC
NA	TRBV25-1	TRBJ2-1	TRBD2	CASRSGSSYNEQFF	TGTGCCAGCAGAAGCGGGAGCTCCTACAATGAGCAGTTCTTC
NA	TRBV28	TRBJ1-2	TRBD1	CASKVDREGYTF	TGTGCCAGCAAAGTTGACAGGGAAGGCTACACCTTC